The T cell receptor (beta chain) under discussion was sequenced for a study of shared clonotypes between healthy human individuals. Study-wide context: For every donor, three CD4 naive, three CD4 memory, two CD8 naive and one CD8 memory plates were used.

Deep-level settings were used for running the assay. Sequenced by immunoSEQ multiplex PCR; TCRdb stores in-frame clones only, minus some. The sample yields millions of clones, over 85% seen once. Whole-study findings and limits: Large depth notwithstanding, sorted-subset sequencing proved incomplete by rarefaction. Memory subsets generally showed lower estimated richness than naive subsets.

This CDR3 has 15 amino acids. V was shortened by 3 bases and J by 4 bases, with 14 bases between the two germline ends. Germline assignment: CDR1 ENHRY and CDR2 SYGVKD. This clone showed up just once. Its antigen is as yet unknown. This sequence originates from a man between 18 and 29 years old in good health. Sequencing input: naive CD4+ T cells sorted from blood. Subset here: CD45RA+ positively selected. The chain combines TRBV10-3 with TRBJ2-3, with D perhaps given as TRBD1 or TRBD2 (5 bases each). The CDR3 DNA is TGTGCCATCAGTGAAGGGACCCACCCGTCAGATACGCAGTATTTT. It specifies CAISEGTHPSDTQYF.